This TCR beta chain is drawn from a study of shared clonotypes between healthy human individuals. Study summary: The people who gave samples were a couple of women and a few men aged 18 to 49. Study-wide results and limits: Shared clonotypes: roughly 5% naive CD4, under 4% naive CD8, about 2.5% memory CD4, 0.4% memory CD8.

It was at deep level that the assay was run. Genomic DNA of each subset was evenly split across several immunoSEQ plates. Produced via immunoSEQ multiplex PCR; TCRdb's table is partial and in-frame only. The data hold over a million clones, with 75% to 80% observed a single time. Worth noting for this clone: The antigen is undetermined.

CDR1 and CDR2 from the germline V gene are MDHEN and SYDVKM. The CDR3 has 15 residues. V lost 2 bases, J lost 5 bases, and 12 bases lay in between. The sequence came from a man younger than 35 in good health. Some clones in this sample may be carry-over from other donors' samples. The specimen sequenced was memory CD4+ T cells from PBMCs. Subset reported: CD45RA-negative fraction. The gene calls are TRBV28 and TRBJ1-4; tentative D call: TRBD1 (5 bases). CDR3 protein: CASSLVGERNEKLFF. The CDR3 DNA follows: TGTGCCAGCAGTTTAGTAGGGGAGAGAAATGAAAAACTGTTTTTT.